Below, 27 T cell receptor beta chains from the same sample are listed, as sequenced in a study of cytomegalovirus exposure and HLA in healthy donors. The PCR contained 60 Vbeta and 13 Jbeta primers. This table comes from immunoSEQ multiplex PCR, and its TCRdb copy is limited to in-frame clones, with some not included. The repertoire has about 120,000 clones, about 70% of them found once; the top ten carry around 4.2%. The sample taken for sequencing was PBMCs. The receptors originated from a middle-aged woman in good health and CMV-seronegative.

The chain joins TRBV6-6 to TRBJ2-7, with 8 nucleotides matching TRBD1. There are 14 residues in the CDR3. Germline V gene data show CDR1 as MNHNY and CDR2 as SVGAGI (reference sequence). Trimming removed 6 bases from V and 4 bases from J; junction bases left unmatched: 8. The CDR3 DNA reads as TGTGCCAGCAGGGGACAGGACGACCGGTACGAGCAGTACTTC. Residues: CASRGQDDRYEQYF.

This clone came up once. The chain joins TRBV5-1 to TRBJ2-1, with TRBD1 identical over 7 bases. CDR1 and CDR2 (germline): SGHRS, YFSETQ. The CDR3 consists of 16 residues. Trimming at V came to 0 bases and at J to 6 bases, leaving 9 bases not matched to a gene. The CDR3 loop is CASSLGGQTIRNEQFF. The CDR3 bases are TGCGCCAGCAGCTTGGGGGGACAGACCATCCGCAATGAGCAGTTCTTC.

The CDR3 nucleotides are TGTGCCAGCAGTCTCTGGGGGGGTCCCGAAAAACTGTTTTTT. Translation: CASSLWGGPEKLFF. This chain uses TRBV28 with TRBJ1-4, with D tentatively TRBD1 (5 bases). Germline V CDR1 and CDR2: MDHEN, SYDVKM. This CDR3 has 14 amino acids. V lost 5 bases and J 8 bases, leaving 15 bases between the germline ends.

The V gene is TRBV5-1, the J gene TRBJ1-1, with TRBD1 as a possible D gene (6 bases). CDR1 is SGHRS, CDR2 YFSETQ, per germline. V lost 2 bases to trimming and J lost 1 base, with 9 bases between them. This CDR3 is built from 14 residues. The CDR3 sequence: CASSLGQQNTEAFF. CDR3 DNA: TGCGCCAGCAGCTTAGGACAGCAGAACACTGAAGCTTTCTTT.

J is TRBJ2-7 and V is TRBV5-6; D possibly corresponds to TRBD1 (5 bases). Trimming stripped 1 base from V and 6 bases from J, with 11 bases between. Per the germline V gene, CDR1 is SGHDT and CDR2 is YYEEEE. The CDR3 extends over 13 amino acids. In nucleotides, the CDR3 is TGTGCCAGCAGCTTGTGGCAGGGCTCCGAGCAGTACTTC. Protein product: CASSLWQGSEQYF.

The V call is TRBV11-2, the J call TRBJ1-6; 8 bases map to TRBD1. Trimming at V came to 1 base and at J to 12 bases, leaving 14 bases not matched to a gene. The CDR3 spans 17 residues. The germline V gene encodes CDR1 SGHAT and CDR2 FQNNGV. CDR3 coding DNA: TGTGCCAGCAGCTTAGTGAGGGGGACCGGACAGGGCCTACCCCTCCACTTT. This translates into CASSLVRGTGQGLPLHF. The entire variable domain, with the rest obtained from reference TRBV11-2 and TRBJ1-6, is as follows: EAGVAQSPRYKIIEKRQSVAFWCNPISGHATLYWYQQILGQGPKLLIQFQNNGVVDDSQLPKDRFSAERLKGVDSTLKIQPAKLEDSAVYLCASSLVRGTGQGLPLHFGNGTRLTVT.

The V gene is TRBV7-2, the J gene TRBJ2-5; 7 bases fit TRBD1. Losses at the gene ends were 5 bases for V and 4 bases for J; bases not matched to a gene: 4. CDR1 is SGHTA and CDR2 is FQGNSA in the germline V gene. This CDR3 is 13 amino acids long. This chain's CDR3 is CASSRQGSETQYF. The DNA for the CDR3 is TGTGCCAGCAGCAGACAGGGCTCAGAGACCCAGTACTTC.

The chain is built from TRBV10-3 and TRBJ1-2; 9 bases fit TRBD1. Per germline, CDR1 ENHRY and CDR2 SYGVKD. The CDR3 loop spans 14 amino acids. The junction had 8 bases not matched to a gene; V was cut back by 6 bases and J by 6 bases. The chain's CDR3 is CAIRPQGAEDGYTF. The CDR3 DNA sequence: TGTGCCATCAGGCCACAGGGGGCTGAAGATGGCTACACCTTC.

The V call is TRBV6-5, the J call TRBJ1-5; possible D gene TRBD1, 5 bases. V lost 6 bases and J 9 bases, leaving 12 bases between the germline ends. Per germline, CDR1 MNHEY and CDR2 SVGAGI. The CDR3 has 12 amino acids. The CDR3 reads CASSSRRGPQHF. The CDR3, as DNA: TGTGCCAGCAGCTCCAGGAGGGGGCCCCAGCATTTT.

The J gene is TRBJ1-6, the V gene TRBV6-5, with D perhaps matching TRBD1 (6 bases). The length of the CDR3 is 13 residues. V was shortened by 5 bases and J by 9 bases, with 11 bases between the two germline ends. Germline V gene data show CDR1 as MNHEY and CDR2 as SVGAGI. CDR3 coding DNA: TGTGCCAGCAGTAACTTACAGGGTTCACCCCTCCACTTT. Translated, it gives CASSNLQGSPLHF.

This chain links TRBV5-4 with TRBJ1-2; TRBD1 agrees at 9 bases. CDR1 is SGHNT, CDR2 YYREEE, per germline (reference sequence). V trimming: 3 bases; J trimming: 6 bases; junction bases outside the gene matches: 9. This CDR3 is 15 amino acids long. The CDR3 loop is CASSSNLQGADGYTF. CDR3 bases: TGTGCCAGCAGCTCCAACTTACAGGGGGCGGATGGCTACACCTTC.

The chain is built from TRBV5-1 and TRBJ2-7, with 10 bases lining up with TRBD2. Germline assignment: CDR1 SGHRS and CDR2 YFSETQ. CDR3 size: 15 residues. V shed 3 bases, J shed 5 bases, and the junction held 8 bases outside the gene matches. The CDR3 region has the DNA TGCGCCAGCAGCTATCAAGCGGGGGGGCAAGACGAGCAGTACTTC. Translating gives CASSYQAGGQDEQYF.

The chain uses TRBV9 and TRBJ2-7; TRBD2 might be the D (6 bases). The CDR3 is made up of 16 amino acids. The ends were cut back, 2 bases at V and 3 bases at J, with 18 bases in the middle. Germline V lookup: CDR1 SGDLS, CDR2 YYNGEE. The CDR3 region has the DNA TGTGCCAGCAGCGTTGGGTCCCCTAGCGCGGTCTACGAGCAGTACTTC. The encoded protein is CASSVGSPSAVYEQYF.

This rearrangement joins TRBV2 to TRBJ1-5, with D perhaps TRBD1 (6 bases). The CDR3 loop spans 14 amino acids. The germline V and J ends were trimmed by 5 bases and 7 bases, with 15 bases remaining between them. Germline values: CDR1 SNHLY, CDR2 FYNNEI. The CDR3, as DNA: TGTGCCAGCAGTCAGACAGGTGGGTCCCAGCCCCAGCATTTT. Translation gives CASSQTGGSQPQHF.

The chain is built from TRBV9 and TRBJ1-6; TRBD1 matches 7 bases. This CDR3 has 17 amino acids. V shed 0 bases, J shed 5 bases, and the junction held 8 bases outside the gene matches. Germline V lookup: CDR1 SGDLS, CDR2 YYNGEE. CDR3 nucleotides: TGTGCCAGCAGCGTAGGCCATCGACAGGGCCATAATTCACCCCTCCACTTT. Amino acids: CASSVGHRQGHNSPLHF.

The chain's CDR3 is CASSLNRGVDEQFF. The CDR3 bases are TGTGCCAGCAGCTTAAACAGGGGGGTAGATGAGCAGTTCTTC. The genes are TRBV7-2 and TRBJ2-1; 8 positions agree with TRBD1. The CDR3 spans 14 residues. V lost 2 bases, J lost 8 bases, and 5 bases stayed unmatched. Germline CDR1 and CDR2: SGHTA and FQGNSA. Full variable domain (outside the CDR3, taken from reference TRBV7-2 and TRBJ2-1): GAGVSQSPSNKVTEKGKDVELRCDPISGHTALYWYRQSLGQGLEFLIYFQGNSAPDKSGLPSDRFSAERTGGSVSTLTIQRTQQEDSAVYLCASSLNRGVDEQFFGPGTRLTVL.

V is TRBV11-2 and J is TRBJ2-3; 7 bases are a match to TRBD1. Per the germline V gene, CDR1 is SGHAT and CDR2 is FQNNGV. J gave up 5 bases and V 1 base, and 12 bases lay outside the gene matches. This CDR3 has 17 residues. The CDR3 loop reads CASSLGQGAIIRDTQYF. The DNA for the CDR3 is TGTGCCAGCAGCTTAGGACAGGGAGCCATTATTCGAGATACGCAGTATTTT. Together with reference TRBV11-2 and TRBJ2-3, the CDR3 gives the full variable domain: EAGVAQSPRYKIIEKRQSVAFWCNPISGHATLYWYQQILGQGPKLLIQFQNNGVVDDSQLPKDRFSAERLKGVDSTLKIQPAKLEDSAVYLCASSLGQGAIIRDTQYFGPGTRLTVL.

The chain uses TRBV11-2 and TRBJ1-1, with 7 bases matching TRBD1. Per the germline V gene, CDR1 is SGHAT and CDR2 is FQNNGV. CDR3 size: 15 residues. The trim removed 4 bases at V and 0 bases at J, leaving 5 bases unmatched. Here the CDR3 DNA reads TGTGCCAGCAGCTCCTCGACAGGGCTGAACACTGAAGCTTTCTTT. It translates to CASSSSTGLNTEAFF.

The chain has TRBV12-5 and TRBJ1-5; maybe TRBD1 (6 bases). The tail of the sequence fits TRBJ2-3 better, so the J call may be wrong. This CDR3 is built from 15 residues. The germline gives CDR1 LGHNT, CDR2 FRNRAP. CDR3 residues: CASGHKTGINQPQYF. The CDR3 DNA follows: TGTGCTAGTGGGCATAAAACAGGGATCAATCAGCCCCAGTATTTT.

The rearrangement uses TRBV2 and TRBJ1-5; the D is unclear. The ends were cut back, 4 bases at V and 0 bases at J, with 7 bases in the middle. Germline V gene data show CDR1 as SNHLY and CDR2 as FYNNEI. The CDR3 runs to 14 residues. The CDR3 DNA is TGTGCCAGCAGTGGCAGTAATAGCAATCAGCCCCAGCATTTT. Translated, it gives CASSGSNSNQPQHF.

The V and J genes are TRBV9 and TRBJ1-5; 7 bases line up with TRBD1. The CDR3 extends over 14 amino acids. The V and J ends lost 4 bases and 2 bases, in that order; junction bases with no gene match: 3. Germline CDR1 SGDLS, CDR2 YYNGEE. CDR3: CASSSTGGNQPQHF. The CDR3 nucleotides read TGTGCCAGCAGCTCTACAGGGGGCAATCAGCCCCAGCATTTT.

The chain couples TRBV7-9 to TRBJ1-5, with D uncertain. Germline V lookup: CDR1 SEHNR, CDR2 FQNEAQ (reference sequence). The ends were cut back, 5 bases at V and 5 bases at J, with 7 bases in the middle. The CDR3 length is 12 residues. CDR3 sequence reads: CASSPSDQPQHF. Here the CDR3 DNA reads TGTGCCAGCAGCCCATCAGATCAGCCCCAGCATTTT.

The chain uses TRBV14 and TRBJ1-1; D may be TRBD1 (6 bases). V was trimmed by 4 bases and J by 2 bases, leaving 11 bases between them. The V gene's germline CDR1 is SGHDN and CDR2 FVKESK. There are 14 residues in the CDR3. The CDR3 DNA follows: TGTGCCAGCAGCCTTCGGACAGCCAACACTGAAGCTTTCTTT. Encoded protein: CASSLRTANTEAFF.

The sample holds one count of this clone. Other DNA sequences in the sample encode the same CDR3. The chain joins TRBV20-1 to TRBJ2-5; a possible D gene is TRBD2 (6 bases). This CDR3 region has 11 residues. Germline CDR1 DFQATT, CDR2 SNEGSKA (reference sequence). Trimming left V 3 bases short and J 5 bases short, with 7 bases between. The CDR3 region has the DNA TGCAGTGCTAGGGGAGGCGAGACCCAGTACTTC. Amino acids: CSARGGETQYF.

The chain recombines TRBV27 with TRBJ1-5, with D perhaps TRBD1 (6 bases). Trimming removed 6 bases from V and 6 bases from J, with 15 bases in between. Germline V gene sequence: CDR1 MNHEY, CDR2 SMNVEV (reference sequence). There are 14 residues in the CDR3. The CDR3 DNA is TGTGCCAGCAGCATAGCAGGGGATGGTCAGCCCCAGCATTTT. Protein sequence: CASSIAGDGQPQHF.

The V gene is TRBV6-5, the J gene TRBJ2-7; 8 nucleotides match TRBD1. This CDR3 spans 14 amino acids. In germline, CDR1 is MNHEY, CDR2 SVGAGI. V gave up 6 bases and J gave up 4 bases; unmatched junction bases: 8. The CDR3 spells CASSLDREGYEQYF. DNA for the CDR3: TGTGCCAGCAGCCTGGACAGGGAAGGGTACGAGCAGTACTTC.

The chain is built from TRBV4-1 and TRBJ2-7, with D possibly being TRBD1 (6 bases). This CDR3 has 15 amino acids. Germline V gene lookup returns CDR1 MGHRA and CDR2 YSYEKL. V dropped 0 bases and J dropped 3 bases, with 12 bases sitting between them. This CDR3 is CASSQEPGQNYEQYF. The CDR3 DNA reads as TGCGCCAGCAGCCAAGAGCCGGGACAAAACTACGAGCAGTACTTC.